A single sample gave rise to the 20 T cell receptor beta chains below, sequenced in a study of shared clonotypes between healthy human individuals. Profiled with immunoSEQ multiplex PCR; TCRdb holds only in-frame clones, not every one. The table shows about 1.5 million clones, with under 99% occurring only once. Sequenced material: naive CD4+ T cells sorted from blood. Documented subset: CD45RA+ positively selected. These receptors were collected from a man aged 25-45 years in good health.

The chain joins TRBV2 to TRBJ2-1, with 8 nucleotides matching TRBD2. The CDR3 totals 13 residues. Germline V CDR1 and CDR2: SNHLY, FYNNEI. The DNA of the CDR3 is TGTGGAACCGGACTAGCCCTTTACAATGAGCAGTTCTTC. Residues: CGTGLALYNEQFF.

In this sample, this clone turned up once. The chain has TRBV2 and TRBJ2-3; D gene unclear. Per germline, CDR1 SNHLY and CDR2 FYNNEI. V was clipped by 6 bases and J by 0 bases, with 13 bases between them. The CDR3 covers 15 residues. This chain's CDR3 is CASSPETISTDTQYF. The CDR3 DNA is TGTGCCAGCAGCCCCGAGACGATCAGCACAGATACGCAGTATTTT.

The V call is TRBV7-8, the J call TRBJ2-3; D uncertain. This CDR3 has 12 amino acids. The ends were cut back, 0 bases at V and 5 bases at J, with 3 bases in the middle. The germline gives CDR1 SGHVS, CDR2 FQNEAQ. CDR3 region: CASSLARDTQYF. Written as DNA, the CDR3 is TGTGCCAGCAGCTTAGCACGAGATACGCAGTATTTT. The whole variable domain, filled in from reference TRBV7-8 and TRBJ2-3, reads GAGVSQSPRYKVAKRGQDVALRCDPISGHVSLFWYQQALGQGPEFLTYFQNEAQLDKSGLPSDRFFAERPEGSVSTLKIQRTQQEDSAVYLCASSLARDTQYFGPGTRLTVL.

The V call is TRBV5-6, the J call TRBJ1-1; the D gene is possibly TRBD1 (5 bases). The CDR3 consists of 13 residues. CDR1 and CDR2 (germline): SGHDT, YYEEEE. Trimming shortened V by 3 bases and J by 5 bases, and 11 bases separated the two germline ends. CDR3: CASSWRWGTEAFF. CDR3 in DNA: TGTGCCAGCAGCTGGAGGTGGGGGACTGAAGCTTTCTTT.

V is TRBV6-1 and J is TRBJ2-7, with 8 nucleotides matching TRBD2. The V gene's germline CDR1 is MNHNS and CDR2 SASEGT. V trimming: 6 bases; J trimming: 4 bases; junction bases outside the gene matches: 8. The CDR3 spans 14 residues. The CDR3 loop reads CASSLGGGRYEQYF. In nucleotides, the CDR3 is TGTGCCAGCAGCCTCGGGGGGGGCCGATACGAGCAGTACTTC.

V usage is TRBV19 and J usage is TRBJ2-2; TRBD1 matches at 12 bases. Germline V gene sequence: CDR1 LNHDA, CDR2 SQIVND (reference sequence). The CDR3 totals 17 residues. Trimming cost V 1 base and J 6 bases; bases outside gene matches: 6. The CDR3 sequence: CASSIVGGQGAAGELFF. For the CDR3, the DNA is TGTGCCAGTAGTATAGTAGGGGGACAGGGGGCTGCCGGGGAGCTGTTTTTT.

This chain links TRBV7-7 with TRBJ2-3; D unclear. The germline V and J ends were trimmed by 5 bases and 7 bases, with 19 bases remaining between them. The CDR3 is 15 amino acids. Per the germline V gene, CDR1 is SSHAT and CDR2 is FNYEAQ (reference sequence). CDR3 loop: CASSPLSTIGNTQYF. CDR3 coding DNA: TGTGCCAGCAGCCCCTTATCCACGATTGGTAATACGCAGTATTTT.

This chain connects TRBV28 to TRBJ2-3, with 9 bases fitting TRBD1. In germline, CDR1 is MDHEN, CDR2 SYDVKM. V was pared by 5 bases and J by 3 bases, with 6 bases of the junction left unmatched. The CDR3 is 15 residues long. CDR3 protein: CASSGTGKWTDTQYF. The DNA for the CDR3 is TGTGCCAGCAGTGGGACAGGGAAATGGACAGATACGCAGTATTTT.

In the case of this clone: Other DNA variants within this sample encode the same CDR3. The CDR3 spells CASSQGPSYEQYF. Here the CDR3 DNA reads TGTGCCAGCAGCCAAGGGCCGTCCTACGAGCAGTACTTC. The rearrangement joins TRBV14 to TRBJ2-7, with D uncertain. Germline V gene lookup returns CDR1 SGHDN and CDR2 FVKESK. The CDR3 extends over 13 amino acids. With 1 base removed from V and 1 base from J, the gap between germline ends came to 5 bases.

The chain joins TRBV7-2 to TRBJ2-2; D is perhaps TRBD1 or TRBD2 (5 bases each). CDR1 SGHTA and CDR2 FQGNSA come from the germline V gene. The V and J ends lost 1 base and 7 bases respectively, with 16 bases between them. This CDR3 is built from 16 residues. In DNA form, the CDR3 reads TGTGCCAGCAGCTTAGTGGGACGGCAGTCGGTCGGGGAGCTGTTTTTT. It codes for CASSLVGRQSVGELFF.

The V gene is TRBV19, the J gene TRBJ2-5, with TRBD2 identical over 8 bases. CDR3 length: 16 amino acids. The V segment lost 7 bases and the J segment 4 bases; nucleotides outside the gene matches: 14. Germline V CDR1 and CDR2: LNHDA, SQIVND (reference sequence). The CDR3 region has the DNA TGTGCCAGTACCCTAAGCGGGAGAGGTTTCATAGAGACCCAGTACTTC. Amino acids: CASTLSGRGFIETQYF.

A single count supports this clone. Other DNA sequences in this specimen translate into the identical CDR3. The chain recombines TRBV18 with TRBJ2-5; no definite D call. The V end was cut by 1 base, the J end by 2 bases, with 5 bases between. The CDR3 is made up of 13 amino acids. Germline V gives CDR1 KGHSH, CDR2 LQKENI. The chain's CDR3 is CASSPRVQETQYF. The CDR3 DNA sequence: TGTGCCAGCTCACCACGAGTGCAAGAGACCCAGTACTTC.

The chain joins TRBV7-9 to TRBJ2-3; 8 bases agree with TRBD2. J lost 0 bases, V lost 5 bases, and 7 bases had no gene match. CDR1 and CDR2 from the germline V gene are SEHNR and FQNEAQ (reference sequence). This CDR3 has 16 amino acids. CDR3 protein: CASSLSGASSTDTQYF. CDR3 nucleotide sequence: TGTGCCAGCAGCCTTAGCGGGGCTTCTAGCACAGATACGCAGTATTTT.

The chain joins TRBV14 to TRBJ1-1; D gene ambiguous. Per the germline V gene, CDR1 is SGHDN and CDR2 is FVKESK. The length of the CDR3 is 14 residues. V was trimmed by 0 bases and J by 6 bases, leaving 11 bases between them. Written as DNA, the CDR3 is TGTGCCAGCAGCCAAGAGCCCAGGAGCGCTGAAGCTTTCTTT. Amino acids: CASSQEPRSAEAFF.

The CDR3 is CASSFVRSNQPQHF. The DNA of the CDR3 is TGTGCCAGCAGTTTCGTACGGAGCAATCAGCCCCAGCATTTT. This chain uses TRBV28 with TRBJ1-5; D is uncertain. Trimming took 3 bases from V and 1 from J, leaving 7 bases between them. This CDR3 spans 14 amino acids. CDR1 is MDHEN and CDR2 is SYDVKM in the germline V gene.

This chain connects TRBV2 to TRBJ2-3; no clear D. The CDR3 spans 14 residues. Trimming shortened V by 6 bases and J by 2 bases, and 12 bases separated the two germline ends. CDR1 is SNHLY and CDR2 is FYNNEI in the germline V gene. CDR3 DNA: TGTGCCAGCAGGGATATCAGAAACACAGATACGCAGTATTTT. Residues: CASRDIRNTDTQYF.

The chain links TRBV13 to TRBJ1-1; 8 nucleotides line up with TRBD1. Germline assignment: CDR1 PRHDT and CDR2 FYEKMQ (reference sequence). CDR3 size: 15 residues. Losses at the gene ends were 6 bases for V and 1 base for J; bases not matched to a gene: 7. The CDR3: CASSPNGTGNTEAFF. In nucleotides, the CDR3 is TGTGCCAGCAGTCCTAATGGGACAGGGAACACTGAAGCTTTCTTT.

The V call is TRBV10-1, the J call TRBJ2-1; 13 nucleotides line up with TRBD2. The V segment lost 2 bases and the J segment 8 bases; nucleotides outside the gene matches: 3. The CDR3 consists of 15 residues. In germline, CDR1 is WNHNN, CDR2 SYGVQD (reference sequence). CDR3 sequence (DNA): TGCGCCAGCAGTGAGACTAGCGGGAGGGGCGATGAGCAGTTCTTC. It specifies CASSETSGRGDEQFF.

CDR3 sequence: CASSLVRGRGAEQYF. CDR3 DNA: TGTGCCAGCAGCTTAGTAAGGGGGCGGGGGGCCGAGCAGTACTTC. This chain joins TRBV11-2 and TRBJ2-7, with a tentative D call TRBD2 (8 bases). V lost 1 base, J lost 6 bases, and 16 bases lay in between. CDR1 SGHAT and CDR2 FQNNGV come from the germline V gene. The CDR3 is made up of 15 amino acids.

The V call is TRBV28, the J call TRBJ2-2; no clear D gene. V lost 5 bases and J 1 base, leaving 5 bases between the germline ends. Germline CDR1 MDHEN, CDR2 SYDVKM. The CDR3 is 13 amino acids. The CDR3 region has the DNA TGTGCCAGCAGTCCAGGGAACACCGGGGAGCTGTTTTTT. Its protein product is CASSPGNTGELFF.